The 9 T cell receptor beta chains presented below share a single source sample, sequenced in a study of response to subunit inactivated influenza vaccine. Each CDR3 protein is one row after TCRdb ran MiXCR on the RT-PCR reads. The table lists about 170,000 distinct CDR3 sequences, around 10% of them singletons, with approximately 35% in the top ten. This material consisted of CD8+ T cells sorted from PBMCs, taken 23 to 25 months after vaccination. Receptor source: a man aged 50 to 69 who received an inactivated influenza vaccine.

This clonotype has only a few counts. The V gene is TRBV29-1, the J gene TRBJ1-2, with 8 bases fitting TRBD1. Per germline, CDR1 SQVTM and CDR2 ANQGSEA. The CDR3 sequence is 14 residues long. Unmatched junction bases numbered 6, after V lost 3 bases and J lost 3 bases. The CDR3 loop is CSVDRAGGDYGYTF. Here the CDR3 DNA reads TGCAGCGTTGACAGGGCAGGGGGCGACTATGGCTACACCTTC.

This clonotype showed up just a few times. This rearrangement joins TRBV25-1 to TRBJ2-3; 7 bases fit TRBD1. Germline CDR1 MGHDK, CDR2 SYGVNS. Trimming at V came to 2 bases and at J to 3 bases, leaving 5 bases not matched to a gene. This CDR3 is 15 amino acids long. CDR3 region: CASSERDRETDTQYF. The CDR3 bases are TGTGCCAGCAGTGAACGCGACAGGGAAACAGATACGCAGTATTTT.

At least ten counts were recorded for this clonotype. This chain's CDR3 is CASTGASGELFF. CDR3 sequence (DNA): TGTGCCAGCACCGGGGCGTCCGGGGAGCTGTTTTTT. J is TRBJ2-2 and V is TRBV27, with D perhaps matching TRBD1 or TRBD2 (5 bases each). Germline CDR1 and CDR2: MNHEY and SMNVEV (reference sequence). Trimming stripped 7 bases from V and 6 bases from J, with 9 bases between. This CDR3 region has 12 residues.

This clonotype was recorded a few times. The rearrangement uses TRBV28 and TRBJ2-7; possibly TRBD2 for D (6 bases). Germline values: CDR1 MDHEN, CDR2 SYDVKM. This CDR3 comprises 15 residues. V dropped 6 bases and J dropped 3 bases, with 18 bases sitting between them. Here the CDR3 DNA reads TGTGCCAGCAGATCCGACCCGGGACTGGGCTACGAGCAGTACTTC. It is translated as CASRSDPGLGYEQYF.

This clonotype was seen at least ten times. The DNA of the CDR3 is TGCAGCGTTGAAGAGCGGGACAGTTCCTACGAGCAGTACTTC. This gives the protein CSVEERDSSYEQYF. V and J are TRBV29-1 and TRBJ2-7, with D perhaps TRBD1 (7 bases). Trimming shortened V by 0 bases and J by 1 base, and 10 bases separated the two germline ends. CDR1 and CDR2 (germline): SQVTM, ANQGSEA. The CDR3 spans 14 residues.

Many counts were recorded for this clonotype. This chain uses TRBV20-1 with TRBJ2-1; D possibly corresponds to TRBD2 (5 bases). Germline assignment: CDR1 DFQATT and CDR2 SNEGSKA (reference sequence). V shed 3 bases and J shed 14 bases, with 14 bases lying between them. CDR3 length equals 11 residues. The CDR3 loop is CSARALGREFF. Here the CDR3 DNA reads TGCAGTGCTAGGGCCCTAGGGCGGGAGTTCTTC.

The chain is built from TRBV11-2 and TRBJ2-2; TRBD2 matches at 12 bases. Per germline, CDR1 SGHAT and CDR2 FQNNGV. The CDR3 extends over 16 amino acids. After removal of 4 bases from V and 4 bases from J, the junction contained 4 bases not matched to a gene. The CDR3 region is CASSYLAGGLTGELFF. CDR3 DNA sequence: TGTGCCAGCAGCTATCTAGCGGGGGGGCTCACCGGGGAGCTGTTTTTT.

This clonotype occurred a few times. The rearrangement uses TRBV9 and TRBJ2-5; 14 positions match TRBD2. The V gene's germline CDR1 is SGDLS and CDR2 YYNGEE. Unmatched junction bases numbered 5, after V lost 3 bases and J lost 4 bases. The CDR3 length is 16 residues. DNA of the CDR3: TGTGCCAGCAGCGACCCGGGACTAGCGGGGGCAGAGACCCAGTACTTC. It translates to CASSDPGLAGAETQYF.

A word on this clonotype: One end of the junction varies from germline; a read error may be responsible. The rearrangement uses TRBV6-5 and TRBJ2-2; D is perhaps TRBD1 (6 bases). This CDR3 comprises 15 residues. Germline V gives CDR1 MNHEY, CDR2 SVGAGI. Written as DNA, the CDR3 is TGTGCCAGCAGTTACTCCCAGGGGAACGCCGGGGAGCTGTTTTTT. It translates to CASSYSQGNAGELFF.